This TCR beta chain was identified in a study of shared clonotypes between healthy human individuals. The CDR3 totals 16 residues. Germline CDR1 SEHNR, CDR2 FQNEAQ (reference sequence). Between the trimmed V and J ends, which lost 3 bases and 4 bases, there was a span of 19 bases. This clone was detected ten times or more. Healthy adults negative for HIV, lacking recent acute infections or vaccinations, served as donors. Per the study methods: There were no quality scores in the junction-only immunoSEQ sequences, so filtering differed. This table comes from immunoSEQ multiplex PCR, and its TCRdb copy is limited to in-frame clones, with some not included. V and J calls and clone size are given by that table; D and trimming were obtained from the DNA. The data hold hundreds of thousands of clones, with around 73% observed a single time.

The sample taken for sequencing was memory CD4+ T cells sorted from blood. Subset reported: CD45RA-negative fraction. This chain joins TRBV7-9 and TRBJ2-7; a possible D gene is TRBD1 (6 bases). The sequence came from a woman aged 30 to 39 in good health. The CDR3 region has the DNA TGTGCCAGCAGCTTTGGTTCTTCACAGGGAAGATACGAGCAGTACTTC. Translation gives CASSFGSSQGRYEQYF.